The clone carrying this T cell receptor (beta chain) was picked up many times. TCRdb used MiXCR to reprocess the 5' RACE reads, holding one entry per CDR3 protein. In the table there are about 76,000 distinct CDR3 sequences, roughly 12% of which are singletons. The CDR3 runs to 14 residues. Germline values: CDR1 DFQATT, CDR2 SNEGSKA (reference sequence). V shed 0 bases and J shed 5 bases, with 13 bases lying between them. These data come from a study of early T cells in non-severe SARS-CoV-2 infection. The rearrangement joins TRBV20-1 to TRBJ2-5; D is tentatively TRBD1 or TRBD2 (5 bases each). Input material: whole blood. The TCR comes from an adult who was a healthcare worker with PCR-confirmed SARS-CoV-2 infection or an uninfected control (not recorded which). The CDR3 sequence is CSARDLRGTETQYF. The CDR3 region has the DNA TGCAGTGCTAGAGATCTCCGGGGCACGGAGACCCAGTACTTC.